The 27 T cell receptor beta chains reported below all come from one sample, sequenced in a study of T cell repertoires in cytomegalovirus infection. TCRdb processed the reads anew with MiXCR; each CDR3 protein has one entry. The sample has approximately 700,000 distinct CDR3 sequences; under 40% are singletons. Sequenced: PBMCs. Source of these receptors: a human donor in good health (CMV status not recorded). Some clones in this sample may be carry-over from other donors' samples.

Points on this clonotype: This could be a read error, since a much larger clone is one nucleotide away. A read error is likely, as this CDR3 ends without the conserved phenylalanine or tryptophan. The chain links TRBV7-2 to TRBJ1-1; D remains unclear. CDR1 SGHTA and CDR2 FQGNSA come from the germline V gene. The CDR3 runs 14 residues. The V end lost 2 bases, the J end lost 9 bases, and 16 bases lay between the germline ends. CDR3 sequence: CASSLIPLRSQAFL. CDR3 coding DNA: TGTGCCAGCAGCTTAATACCCCTTCGTTCCCAAGCTTTCCTT.

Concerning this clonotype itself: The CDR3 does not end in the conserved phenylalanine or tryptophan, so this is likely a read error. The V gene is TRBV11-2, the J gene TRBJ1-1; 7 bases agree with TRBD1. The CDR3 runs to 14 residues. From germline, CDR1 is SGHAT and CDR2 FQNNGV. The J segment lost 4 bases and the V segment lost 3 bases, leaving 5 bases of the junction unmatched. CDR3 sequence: CASSFKQGSTEAFC. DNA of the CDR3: TGTGCCAGCAGCTTCAAACAGGGGAGCACTGAAGCTTTCTGT.

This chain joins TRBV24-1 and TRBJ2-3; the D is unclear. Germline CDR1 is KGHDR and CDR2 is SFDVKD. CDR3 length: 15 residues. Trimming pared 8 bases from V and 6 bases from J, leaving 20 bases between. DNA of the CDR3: TGTGCCACCACTGCACTTGGGCCGTTATCGGATACGCAGTATTTT. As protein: CATTALGPLSDTQYF.

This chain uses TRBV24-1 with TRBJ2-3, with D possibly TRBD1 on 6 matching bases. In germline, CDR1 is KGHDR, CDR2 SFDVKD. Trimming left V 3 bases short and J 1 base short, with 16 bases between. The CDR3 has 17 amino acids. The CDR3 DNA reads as TGTGCCACCAGTGATCGACAGGTTAGGTCTGGCACAGATACGCAGTATTTT. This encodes CATSDRQVRSGTDTQYF.

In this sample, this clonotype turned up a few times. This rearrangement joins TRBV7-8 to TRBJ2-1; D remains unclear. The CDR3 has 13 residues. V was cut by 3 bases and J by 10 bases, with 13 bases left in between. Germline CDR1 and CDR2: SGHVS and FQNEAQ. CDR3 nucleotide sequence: TGTGCCAGCAGCTTTTTAGTGGCCAGCGAGCAGTTCTTC. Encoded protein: CASSFLVASEQFF.

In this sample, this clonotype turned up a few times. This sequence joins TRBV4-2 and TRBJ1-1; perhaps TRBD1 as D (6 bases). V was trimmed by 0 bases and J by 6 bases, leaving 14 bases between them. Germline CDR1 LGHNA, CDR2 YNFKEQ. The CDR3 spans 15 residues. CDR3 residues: CASSQDPDSRAEAFF. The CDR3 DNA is TGTGCCAGCAGCCAAGATCCGGACAGTCGGGCTGAAGCTTTCTTT.

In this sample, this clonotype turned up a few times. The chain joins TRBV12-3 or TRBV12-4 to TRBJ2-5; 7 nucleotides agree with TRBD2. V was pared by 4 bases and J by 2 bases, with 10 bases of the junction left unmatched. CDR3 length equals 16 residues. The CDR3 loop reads CASSSPGLVGQETQYF. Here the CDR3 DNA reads TGTGCCAGCAGTTCCCCCGGACTAGTTGGACAAGAGACCCAGTACTTC.

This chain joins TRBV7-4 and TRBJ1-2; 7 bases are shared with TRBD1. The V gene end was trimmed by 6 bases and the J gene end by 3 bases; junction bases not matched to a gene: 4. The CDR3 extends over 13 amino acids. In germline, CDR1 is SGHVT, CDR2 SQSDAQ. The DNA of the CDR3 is TGTGCCAGCAGGGACGACAGGGACTATGGCTACACCTTC. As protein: CASRDDRDYGYTF.

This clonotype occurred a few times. CDR3 DNA: TGTGCCAGCAGCCTACCCACGCCAGGAGAGACCCAGTACTTC. Its translation: CASSLPTPGETQYF. The chain recombines TRBV7-9 with TRBJ2-5; D ambiguous. The CDR3 is 14 residues long. Germline CDR1 is SEHNR and CDR2 is FQNEAQ (reference sequence). Deletions cut 5 bases from V and 4 bases from J, with 14 bases between.

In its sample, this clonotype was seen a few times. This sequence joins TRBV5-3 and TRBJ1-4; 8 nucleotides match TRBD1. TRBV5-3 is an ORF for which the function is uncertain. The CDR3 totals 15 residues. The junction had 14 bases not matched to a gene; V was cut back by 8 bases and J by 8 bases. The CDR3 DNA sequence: TGTGCCAGCACCGTCAGACAGGGGAAGGAGGAAAAACTGTTTTTT. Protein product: CASTVRQGKEEKLFF.

The CDR3 DNA reads as TGTGCCAGCAGACCCAACAGGGGTACTTCCTACGAGCAGTACTTC. This translates into CASRPNRGTSYEQYF. The chain uses TRBV6-5 and TRBJ2-7; 7 bases are a match to TRBD1. The CDR3 length is 15 residues. J gave up 1 base and V 6 bases, and 9 bases lay outside the gene matches. Germline assignment: CDR1 MNHEY and CDR2 SVGAGI.

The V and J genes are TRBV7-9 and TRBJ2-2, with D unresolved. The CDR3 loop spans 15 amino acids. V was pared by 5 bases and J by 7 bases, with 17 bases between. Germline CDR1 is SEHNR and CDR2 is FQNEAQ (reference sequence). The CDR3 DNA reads TGTGCCAGCAGCCTAGAACTGGGCGCCTTCGGGGAGCTGTTTTTT. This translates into CASSLELGAFGELFF.

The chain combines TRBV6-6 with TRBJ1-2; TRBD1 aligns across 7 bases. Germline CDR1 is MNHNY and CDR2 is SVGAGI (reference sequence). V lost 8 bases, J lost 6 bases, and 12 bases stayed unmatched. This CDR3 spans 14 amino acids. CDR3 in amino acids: CASEGWQGVNGYTF. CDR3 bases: TGTGCCAGCGAGGGGTGGCAGGGGGTAAATGGCTACACCTTC.

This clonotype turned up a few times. CDR3 nucleotides: TGCGCCAGCAGCCAGGGGTTGTCAGTCAGCTCTGGAAACACCATATATTTT. Protein product: CASSQGLSVSSGNTIYF. J is TRBJ1-3 and V is TRBV4-1; D not certain. CDR3 length equals 17 residues. Deletions cut 3 bases from V and 0 bases from J, with 15 bases between. Germline V gives CDR1 MGHRA, CDR2 YSYEKL.

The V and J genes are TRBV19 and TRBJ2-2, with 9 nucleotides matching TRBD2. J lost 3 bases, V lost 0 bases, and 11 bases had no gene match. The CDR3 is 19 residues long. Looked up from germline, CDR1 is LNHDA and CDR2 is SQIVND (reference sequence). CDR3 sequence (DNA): TGTGCCAGTAGTATAGACTACCGAGCGGGGGGCACGGACACCGGGGAGCTGTTTTTT. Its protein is CASSIDYRAGGTDTGELFF.

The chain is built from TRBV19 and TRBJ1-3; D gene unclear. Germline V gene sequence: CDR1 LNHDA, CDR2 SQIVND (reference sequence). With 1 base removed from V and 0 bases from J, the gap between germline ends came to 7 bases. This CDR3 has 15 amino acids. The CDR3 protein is CASSIGLLSGNTIYF. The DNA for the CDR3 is TGTGCCAGTAGTATAGGACTACTCTCTGGAAACACCATATATTTT.

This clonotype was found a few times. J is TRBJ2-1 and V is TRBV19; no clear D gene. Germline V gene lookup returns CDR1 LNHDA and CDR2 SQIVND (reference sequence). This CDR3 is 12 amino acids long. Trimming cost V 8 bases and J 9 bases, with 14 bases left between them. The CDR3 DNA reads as TGTGCCAGTCGTGGTTCCTTGAGTGAGCAGTTCTTC. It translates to CASRGSLSEQFF. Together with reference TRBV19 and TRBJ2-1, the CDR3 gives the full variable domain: DGGITQSPKYLFRKEGQNVTLSCEQNLNHDAMYWYRQDPGQGLRLIYYSQIVNDFQKGDIAEGYSVSREKKESFPLTVTSAQKNPTAFYLCASRGSLSEQFFGPGTRLTVL.

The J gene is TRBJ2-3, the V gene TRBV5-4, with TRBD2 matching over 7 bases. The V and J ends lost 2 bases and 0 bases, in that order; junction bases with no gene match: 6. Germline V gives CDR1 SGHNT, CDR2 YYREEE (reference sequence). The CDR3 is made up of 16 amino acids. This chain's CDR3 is CASSLRLAASTDTQYF. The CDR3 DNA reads TGTGCCAGCAGCTTACGGCTAGCGGCTAGCACAGATACGCAGTATTTT.

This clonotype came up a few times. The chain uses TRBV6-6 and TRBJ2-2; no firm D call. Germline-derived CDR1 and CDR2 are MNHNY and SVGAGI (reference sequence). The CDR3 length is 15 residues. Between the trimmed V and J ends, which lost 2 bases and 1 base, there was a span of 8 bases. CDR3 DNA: TGTGCCAGCAGTTACGCGGTCCTGAACACCGGGGAGCTGTTTTTT. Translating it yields CASSYAVLNTGELFF.

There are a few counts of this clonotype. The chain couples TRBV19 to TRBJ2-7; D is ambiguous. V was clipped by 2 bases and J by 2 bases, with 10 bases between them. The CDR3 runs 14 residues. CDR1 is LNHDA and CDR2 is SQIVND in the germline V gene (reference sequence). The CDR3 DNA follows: TGTGCCAGTAGTATATCCGCCGGACCCTACGAGCAGTACTTC. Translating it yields CASSISAGPYEQYF.

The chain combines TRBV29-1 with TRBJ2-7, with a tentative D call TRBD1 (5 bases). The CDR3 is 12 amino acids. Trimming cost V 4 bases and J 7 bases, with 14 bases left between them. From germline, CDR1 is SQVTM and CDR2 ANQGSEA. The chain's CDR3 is CSVGDSRFEQYF. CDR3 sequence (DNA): TGCAGCGTTGGAGACAGCAGATTTGAGCAGTACTTC.

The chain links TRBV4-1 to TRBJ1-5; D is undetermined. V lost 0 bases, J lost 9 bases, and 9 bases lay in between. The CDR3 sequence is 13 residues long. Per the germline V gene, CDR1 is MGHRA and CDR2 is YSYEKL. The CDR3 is CASSQDPELPQHF. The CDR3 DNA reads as TGCGCCAGCAGCCAAGATCCGGAGTTGCCCCAGCATTTT.

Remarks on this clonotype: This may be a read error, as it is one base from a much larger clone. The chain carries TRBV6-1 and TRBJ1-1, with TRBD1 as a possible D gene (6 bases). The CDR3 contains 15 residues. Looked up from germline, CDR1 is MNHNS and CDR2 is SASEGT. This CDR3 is CASSGRTAMDTEALF. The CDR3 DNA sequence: TGTGCCAGCAGTGGCCGGACAGCCATGGACACTGAAGCTTTATTT.

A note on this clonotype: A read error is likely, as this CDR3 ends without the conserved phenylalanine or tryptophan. CDR3 protein: CASSLAGRQETQYT. The CDR3, as DNA: TGTGCCAGCAGCTTAGCGGGCAGACAAGAGACCCAGTACACC. V gene TRBV7-2 combines with J gene TRBJ2-5; D call uncertain. Between the trimmed V and J ends, which lost 0 bases and 2 bases, there was a span of 7 bases. The CDR3 covers 14 residues. The germline V gene encodes CDR1 SGHTA and CDR2 FQGNSA.

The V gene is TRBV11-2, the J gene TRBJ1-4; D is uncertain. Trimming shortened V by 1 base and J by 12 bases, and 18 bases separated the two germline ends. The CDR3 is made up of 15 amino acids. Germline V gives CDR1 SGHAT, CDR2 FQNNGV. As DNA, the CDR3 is TGTGCCAGCAGCTTAGTTCCGACCTTCCGGGAAGAACTGTTTTTT. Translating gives CASSLVPTFREELFF.

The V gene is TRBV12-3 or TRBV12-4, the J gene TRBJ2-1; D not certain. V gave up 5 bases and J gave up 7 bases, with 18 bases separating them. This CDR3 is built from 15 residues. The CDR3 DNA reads TGTGCCAGCAGTCGCCCCGTCGGCCGGGCGAATGAGCAGTTCTTC. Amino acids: CASSRPVGRANEQFF.

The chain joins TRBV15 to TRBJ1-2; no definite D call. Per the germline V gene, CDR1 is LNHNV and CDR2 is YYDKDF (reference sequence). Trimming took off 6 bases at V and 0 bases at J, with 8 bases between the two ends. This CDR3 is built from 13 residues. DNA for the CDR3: TGTGCCACCAGGGACGGATCTAACTATGGCTACACCTTC. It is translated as CATRDGSNYGYTF.